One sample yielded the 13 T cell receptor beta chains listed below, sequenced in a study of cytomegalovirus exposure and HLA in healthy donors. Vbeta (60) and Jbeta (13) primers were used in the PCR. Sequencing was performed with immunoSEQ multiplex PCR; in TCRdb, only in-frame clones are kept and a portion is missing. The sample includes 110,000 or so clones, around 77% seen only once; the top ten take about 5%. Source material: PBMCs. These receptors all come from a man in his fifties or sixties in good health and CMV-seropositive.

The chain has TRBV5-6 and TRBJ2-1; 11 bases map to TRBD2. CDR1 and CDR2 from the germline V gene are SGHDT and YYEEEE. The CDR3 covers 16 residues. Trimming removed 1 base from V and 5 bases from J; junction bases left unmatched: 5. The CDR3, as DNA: TGTGCCAGCAGCTTGCTTAGCGGGGGGGACGACAATGAGCAGTTCTTC. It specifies CASSLLSGGDDNEQFF.

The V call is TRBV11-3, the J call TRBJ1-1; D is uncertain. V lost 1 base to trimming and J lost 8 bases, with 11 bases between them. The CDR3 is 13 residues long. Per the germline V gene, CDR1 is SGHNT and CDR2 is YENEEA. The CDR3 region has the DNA TGTGCCAGCAGCTTAGTTAAAGGAGGAGAAGCTTTCTTT. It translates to CASSLVKGGEAFF.

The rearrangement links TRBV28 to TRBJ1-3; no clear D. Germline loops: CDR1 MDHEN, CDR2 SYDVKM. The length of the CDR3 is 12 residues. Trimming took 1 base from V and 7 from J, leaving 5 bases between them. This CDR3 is CASSLSQNTIYF. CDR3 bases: TGTGCCAGCAGTTTATCCCAGAACACCATATATTTT.

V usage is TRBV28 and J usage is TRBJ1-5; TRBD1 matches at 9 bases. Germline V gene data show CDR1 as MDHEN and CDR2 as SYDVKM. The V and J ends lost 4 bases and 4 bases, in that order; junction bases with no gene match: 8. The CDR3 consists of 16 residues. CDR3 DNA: TGTGCCAGCAGTTCCCCGGGACAGGGAACTAATCAGCCCCAGCATTTT. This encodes CASSSPGQGTNQPQHF.

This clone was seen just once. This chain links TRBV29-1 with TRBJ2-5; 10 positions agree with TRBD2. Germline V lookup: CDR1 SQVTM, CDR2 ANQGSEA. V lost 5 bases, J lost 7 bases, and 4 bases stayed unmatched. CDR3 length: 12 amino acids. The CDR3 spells CSVTQREGTQYF. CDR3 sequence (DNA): TGCAGCGTTACTCAGCGGGAGGGGACCCAGTACTTC. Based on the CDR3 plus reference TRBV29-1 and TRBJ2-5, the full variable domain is SAVISQKPSRDICQRGTSLTIQCQVDSQVTMMFWYRQQPGQSLTLIATANQGSEATYESGFVIDKFPISRPNLTFSTLTVSNMSPEDSSIYLCSVTQREGTQYFGPGTRLLVL.

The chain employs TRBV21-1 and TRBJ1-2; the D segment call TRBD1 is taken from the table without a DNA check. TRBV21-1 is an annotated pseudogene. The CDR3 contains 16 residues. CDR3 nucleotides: TGTGCCAGCAGCGCGGGCAGACAGGATCTTAATGGTGGCTACACCTTC. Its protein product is CASSAGRQDLNGGYTF.

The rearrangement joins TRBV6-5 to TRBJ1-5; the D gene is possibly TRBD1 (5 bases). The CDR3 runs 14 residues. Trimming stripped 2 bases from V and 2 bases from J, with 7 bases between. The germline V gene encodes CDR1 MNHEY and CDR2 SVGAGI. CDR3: CASSYGRGNQPQHF. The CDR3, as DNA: TGTGCCAGCAGTTACGGCAGGGGCAATCAGCCCCAGCATTTT.

The CDR3 reads CSVVDRGSGNTIYF. For the CDR3, the DNA is TGCAGCGTTGTGGACAGGGGGTCTGGAAACACCATATATTTT. The J gene is TRBJ1-3, the V gene TRBV29-1; 10 bases map to TRBD1. The CDR3 is made up of 14 amino acids. V lost 4 bases and J lost 1; bases outside the gene matches: 1. In germline, CDR1 is SQVTM, CDR2 ANQGSEA.

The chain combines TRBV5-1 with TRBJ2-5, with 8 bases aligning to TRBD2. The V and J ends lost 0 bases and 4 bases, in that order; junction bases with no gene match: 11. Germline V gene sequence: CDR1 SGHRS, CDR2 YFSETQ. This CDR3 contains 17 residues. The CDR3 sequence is CASSLALAGYLSETQYF. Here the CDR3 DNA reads TGCGCCAGCAGCTTGGCGTTAGCGGGATACCTATCAGAGACCCAGTACTTC.

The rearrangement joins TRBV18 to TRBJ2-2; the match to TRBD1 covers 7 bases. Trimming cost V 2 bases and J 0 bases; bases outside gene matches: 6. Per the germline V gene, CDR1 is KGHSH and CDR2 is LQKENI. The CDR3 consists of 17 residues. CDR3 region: CASSPDQGTANTGELFF. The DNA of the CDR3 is TGTGCCAGCTCACCAGATCAAGGGACAGCGAACACCGGGGAGCTGTTTTTT.

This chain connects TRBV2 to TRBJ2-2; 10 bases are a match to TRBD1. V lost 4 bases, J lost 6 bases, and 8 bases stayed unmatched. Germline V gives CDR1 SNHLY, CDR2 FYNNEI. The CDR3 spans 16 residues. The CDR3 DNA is TGTGCCAGCAGTGTTCCGGGCGGACAGGGGGCCGGGGAGCTGTTTTTT. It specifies CASSVPGGQGAGELFF.

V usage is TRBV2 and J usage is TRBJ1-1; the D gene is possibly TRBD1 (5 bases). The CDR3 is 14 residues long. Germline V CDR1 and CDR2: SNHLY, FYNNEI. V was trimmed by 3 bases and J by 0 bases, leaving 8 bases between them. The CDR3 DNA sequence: TGTGCCAGCAGTGAGGGGCAGATGAACACTGAAGCTTTCTTT. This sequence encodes CASSEGQMNTEAFF.

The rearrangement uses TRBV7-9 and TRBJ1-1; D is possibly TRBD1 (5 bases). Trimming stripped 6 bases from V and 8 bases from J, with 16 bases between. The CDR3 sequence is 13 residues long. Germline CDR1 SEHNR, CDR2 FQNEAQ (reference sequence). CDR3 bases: TGTGCCAGCAGACCCAACCGTGGGGCAGAAGCTTTCTTT. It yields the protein CASRPNRGAEAFF.